One TCR beta chain is described in this entry. CDR3 length: 16 amino acids. V trimming: 0 bases; J trimming: 4 bases; junction bases outside the gene matches: 7. CDR1 and CDR2 (germline): ENHRY, SYGVKD. This entry comes from a study of radiation and T cells in renal cell carcinoma. TCRdb keeps only in-frame clones here, not all; method: immunoSEQ multiplex PCR. The data show about 150,000 clones, approximately 86% seen once. Time point meaning: blood 2 weeks post-SBRT. Treatment denoted: 15 Gy SBRT to primary tumor, nephrectomy 4 weeks later. Radiation-treated patients gave blood at baseline, week 2 and week 4.

Source: blood, taken from a patient whose treatment included radiotherapy and nephrectomy. The chain combines TRBV10-3 with TRBJ1-2; 8 bases agree with TRBD1. The sequence came from a woman between 50 and 59 years old with renal cell carcinoma. CDR3 bases: TGTGCCATCAGTGAGTCGACTCTTGGACAGGGCTATGGCTACACCTTC. Translation: CAISESTLGQGYGYTF.